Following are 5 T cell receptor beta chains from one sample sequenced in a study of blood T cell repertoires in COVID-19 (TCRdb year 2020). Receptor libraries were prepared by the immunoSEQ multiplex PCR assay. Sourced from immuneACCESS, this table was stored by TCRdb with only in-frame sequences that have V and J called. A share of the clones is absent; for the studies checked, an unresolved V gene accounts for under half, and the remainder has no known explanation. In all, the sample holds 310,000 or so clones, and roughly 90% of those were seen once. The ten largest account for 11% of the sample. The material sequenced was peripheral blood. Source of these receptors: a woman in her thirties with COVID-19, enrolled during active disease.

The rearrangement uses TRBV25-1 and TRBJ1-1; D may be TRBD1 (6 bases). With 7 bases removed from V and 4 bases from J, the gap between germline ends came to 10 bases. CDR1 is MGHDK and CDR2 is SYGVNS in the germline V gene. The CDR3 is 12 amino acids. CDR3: CASTGGSTEAFF. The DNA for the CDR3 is TGTGCCAGCACGGGGGGCTCCACTGAAGCTTTCTTT.

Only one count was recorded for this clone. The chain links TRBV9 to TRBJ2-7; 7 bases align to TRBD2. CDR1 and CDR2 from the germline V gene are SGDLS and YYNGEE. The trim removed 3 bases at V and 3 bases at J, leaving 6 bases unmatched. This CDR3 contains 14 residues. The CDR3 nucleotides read TGTGCCAGCAGCGCCGGAGGGGAGGGCTACGAGCAGTACTTC. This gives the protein CASSAGGEGYEQYF.

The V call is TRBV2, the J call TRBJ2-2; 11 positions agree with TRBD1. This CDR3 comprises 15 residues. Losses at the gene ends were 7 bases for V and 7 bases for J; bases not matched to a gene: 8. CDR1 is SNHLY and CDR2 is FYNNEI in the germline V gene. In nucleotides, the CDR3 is TGTGCCAGCATAGGGACAGGGGGTATCGGCGGGGAGCTGTTTTTT. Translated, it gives CASIGTGGIGGELFF.

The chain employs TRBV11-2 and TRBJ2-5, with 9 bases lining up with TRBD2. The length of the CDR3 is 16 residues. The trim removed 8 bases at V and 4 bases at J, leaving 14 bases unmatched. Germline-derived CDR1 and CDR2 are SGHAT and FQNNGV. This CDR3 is CASAPLLGGRGETQYF. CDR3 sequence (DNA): TGTGCCAGCGCTCCCCTTCTGGGCGGGAGGGGAGAGACCCAGTACTTC. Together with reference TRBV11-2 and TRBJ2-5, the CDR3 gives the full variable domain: EAGVAQSPRYKIIEKRQSVAFWCNPISGHATLYWYQQILGQGPKLLIQFQNNGVVDDSQLPKDRFSAERLKGVDSTLKIQPAKLEDSAVYLCASAPLLGGRGETQYFGPGTRLLVL.

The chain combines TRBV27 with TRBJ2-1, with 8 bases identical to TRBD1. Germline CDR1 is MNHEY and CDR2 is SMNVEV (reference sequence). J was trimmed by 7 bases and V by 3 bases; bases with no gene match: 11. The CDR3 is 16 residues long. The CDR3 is CASSFRTARGPNEQFF. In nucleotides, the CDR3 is TGTGCCAGCAGTTTTCGGACAGCCAGGGGGCCAAATGAGCAGTTCTTC.